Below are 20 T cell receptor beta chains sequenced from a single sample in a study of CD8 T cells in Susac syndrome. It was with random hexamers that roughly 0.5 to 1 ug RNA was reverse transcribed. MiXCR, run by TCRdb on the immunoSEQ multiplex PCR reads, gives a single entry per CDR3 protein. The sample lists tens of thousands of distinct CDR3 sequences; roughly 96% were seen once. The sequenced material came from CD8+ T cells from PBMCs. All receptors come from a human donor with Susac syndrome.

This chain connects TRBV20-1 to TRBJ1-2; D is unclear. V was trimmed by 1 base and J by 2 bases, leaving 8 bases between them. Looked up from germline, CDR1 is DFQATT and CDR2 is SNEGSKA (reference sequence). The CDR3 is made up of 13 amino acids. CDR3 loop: CSARGQENYGYTF. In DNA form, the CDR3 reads TGCAGTGCTAGAGGCCAGGAGAACTATGGCTACACCTTC.

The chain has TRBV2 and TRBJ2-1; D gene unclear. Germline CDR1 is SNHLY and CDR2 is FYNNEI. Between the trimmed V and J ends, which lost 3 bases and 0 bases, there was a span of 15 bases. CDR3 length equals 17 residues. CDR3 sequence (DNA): TGTGCCAGCAGTGATTCTGCGACTGGGTTCTCCTACAATGAGCAGTTCTTC. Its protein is CASSDSATGFSYNEQFF.

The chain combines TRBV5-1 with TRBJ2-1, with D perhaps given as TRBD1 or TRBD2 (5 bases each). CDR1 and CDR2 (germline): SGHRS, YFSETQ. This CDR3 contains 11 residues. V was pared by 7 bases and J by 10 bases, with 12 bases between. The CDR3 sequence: CASVLGAEQFF. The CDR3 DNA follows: TGCGCCAGCGTCCTCGGGGCGGAGCAGTTCTTC. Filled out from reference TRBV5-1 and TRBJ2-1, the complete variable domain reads KAGVTQTPRYLIKTRGQQVTLSCSPISGHRSVSWYQQTPGQGLQFLFEYFSETQRNKGNFPGRFSGRQFSNSRSEMNVSTLELGDSALYLCASVLGAEQFFGPGTRLTVL.

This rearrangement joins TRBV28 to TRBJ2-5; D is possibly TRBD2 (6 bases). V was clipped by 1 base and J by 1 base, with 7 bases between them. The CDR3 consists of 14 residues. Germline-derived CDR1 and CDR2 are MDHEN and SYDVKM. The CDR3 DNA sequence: TGTGCCAGCAGTTTATTCGGGAGCCAAGAGACCCAGTACTTC. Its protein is CASSLFGSQETQYF.

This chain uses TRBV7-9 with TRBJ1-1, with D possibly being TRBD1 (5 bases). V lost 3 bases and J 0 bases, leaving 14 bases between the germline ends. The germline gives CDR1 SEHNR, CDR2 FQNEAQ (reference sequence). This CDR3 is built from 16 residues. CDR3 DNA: TGTGCCAGCAGCTTTAGGTCAGGGCCAATGAACACTGAAGCTTTCTTT. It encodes CASSFRSGPMNTEAFF.

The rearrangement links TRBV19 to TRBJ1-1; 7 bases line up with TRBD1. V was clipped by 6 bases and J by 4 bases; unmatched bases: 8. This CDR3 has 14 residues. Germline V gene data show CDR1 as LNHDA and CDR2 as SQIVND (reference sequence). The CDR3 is CASSQQGRGTEAFF. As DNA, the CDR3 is TGTGCCAGTAGCCAACAGGGGAGGGGCACTGAAGCTTTCTTT. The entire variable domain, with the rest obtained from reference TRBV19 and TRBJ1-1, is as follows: DGGITQSPKYLFRKEGQNVTLSCEQNLNHDAMYWYRQDPGQGLRLIYYSQIVNDFQKGDIAEGYSVSREKKESFPLTVTSAQKNPTAFYLCASSQQGRGTEAFFGQGTRLTVV.

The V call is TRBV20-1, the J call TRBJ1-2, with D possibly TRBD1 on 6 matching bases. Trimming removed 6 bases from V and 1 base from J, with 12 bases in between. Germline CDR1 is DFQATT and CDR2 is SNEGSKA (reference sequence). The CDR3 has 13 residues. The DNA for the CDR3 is TGCAGTGCCATTCAGGGGTTTAACTATGGCTACACCTTC. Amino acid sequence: CSAIQGFNYGYTF.

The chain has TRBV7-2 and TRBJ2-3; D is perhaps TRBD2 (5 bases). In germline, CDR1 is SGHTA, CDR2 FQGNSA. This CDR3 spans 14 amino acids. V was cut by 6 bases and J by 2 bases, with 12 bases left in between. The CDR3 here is CASSQGLITDTQYF. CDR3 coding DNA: TGTGCCAGCAGTCAAGGACTTATCACAGATACGCAGTATTTT.

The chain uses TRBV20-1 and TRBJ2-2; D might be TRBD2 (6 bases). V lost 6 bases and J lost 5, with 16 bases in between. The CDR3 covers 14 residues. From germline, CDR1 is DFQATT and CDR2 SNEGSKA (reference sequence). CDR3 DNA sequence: TGCAGTGCCCTCCGACAAAGCGGGACCGGGGAGCTGTTTTTT. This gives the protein CSALRQSGTGELFF.

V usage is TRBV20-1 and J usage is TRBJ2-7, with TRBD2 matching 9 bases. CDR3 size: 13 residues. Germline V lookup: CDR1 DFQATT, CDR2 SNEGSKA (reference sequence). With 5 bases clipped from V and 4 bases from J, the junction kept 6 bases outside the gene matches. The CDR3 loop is CSAQGLARYEQYF. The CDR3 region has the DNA TGCAGTGCTCAGGGACTAGCCCGTTACGAGCAGTACTTC.

CDR3 sequence reads: CASSSLEAETQYF. CDR3 coding DNA: TGTGCCAGCAGCTCCCTTGAGGCAGAGACCCAGTACTTC. The chain carries TRBV7-9 and TRBJ2-5; D unresolved. Germline V gene lookup returns CDR1 SEHNR and CDR2 FQNEAQ (reference sequence). The length of the CDR3 is 13 residues. V gave up 4 bases and J gave up 4 bases, with 10 bases separating them.

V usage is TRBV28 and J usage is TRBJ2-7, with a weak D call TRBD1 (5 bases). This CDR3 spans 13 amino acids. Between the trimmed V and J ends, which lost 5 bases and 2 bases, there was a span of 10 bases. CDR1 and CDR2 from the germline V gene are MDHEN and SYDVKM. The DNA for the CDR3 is TGTGCCAGCAGTCGGCCAGGGACCTACGAGCAGTACTTC. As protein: CASSRPGTYEQYF. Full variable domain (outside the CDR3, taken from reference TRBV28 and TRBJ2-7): DVKVTQSSRYLVKRTGEKVFLECVQDMDHENMFWYRQDPGLGLRLIYFSYDVKMKEKGDIPEGYSVSREKKERFSLILESASTNQTSMYLCASSRPGTYEQYFGPGTRLTVT.

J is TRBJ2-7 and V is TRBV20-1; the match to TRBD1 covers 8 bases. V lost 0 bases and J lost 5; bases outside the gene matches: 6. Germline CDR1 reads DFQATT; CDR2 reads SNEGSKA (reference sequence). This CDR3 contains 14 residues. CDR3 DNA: TGCAGTGCTAGAGAGGGCAGGGGGCGCGACGAGCAGTACTTC. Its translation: CSAREGRGRDEQYF.

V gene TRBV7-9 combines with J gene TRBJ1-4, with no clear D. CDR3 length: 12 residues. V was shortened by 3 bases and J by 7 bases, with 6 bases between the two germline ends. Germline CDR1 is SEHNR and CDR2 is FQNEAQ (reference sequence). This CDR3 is CASSFAREKLFF. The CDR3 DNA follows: TGTGCCAGCAGCTTTGCTCGTGAAAAACTGTTTTTT.

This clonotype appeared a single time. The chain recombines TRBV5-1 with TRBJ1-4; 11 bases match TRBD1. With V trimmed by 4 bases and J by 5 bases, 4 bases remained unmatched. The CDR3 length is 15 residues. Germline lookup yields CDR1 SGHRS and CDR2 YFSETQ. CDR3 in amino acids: CASSDRDRGNEKLFF. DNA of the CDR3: TGCGCCAGCAGCGACCGGGACAGGGGGAATGAAAAACTGTTTTTT.

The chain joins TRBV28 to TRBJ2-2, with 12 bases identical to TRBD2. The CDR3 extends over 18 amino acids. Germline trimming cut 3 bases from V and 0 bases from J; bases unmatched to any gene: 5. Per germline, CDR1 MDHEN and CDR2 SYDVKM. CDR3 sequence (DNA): TGTGCCAGCAGTTTCCGGCTAGCGGGGGGGCCGAACACCGGGGAGCTGTTTTTT. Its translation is CASSFRLAGGPNTGELFF.

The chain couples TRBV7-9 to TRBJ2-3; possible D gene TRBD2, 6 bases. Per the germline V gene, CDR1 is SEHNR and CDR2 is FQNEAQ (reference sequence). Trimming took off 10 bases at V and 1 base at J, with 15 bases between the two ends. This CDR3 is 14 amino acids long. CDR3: CATEHGGGTDTQYF. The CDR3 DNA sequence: TGTGCCACCGAACATGGCGGGGGCACAGATACGCAGTATTTT.

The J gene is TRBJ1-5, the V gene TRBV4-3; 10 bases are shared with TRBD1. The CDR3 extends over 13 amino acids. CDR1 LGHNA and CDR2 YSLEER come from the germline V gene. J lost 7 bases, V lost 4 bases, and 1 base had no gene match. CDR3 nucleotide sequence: TGCGCCAGCAGCCGGGACAGGGGACAGCCCCAGCATTTT. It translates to CASSRDRGQPQHF.

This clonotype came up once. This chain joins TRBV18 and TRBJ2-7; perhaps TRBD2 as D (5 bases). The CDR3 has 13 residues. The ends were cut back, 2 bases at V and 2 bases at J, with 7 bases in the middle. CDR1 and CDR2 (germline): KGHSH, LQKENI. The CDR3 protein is CASSPSGTYEQYF. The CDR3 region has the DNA TGTGCCAGCTCACCATCGGGGACCTACGAGCAGTACTTC.

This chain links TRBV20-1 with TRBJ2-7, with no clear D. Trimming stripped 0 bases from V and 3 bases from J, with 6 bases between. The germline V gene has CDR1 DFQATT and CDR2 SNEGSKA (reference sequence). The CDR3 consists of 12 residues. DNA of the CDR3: TGCAGTGCTAGAGAGTCGGGCTACGAGCAGTACTTC. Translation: CSARESGYEQYF.